This T cell receptor beta chain is from a study of shared clonotypes between healthy human individuals (dated by TCRdb to 2018 to 2020). A note on the overall study: The cohort comprised two women and three men aged 18 to 49 years. For each donor, three plates each were used for CD4 naive and CD4 memory, two plates were used for CD8 naive, and one plate was used for CD8 memory. To estimate repertoire size and how much clonotypes are shared between individuals, the study performed deep sequencing of blood TCR repertoires from 4 to 6 healthy adults. To increase sequencing depth and limit assay-specific biases, different laboratories used diverse techniques to prepare libraries and sequence TCR repertoires. Each donor's leukapheresis produced roughly between about 0.85 and 10 billion PBMCs. General conclusions and limits of the study: Larger estimated clonotype richness was generally found for naive subsets than for memory subsets. When a handful of donors were compared, the shared fraction of clonotypes was around 4.6% for naive CD4, around 4% for naive CD8, 2% to 2.5% for memory CD4, and around 0.4% for memory CD8. Sampling was limited to blood, and TCR repertoires in tissue likely differ from TCR repertoires in blood. Higher generation probabilities were observed for clonotypes shared by all four sorted-subset donors than for non-shared clonotypes. The genetic and exposure-history diversity represented was limited by the small number of donors. Based on pairwise subsampling, the degree of clonotype sharing among donors was expected to be affected by sequencing depth. Rarefaction of sorted-subset datasets indicated incomplete sequencing despite the large sequencing depth.

A single count supports this clone. This clone's antigen is unknown. No clone much larger than this one lies a single base away; base qualities are absent. The donors were healthy, HIV-negative adults with no recently reported acute infections or vaccinations. Every donor was a Caucasian adult residing in Nashville, Tennessee, USA. CD4+ T cells were enriched by magnetic negative selection, after which naive cells were positively selected on CD45RA and the negative fraction was taken as the memory subset. Blood was collected by leukapheresis, and PBMCs were isolated by Ficoll-Histopaque density gradient centrifugation and then cryopreserved in liquid nitrogen vapor phase. Analytical flow cytometry was used to check the purity and quantity of each magnetically sorted T cell population. Genomic DNA was isolated from every sorted fraction and measured by UV absorbance on a Nanodrop 2000c. Counted from cysteine to phenylalanine, this CDR3 has 16 amino acids. Just CDR3 DNA is preserved here, 48 bases in frame from base 1. Relative to germline, V is 5 bases shorter and J is 5 bases shorter, with 21 bases between their ends. CDR1 and CDR2 were assigned from the germline V gene (reference sequence) as LNHDA and SQIVND.

TCR CDR3 regions were amplified from genomic DNA by multiplex PCR using the deep immunoSEQ assay. For each cell subset, the extracted genomic DNA was distributed evenly across all wells of several immunoSEQ 96-well plates, and each plate served as one replicate. For sorted subsets, around 0.2 ug genomic DNA, equal to 30,000 to 35,000 T cell genomes, was loaded into each replicate PCR. The purified libraries were quantified using a Qubit 3.0 fluorometer, sized with a Bioanalyzer 2100, and then quantified again using the KAPA Library Quantification kit. Every immunoSEQ 96-well plate was sequenced on a dedicated single-read 150-cycle Illumina NextSeq 550 flow cell. In the source study's methods: Because the immunoSEQ output included only junctional sequences and no quality scores, the filtering could not be the same as the filtering used for full-length reads. To assign V/J genes and CDR3, sequences were annotated using PyIR, a Python wrapper for IgBLAST v1.9, with IMGT germline references. Reads with weak V/J assignments (E-value above 1e-6), missing CDR3, stop codons, out-of-frame junctions, or ambiguous translated residues were removed. V3J clonotypes were defined by identical inferred V gene, J gene, and CDR3 amino acid sequence. The percentage overlap between two repertoires was calculated by dividing the number of shared unique clonotypes by the size of the smaller repertoire. Richness of each repertoire was evaluated using RTK rarefaction, the Chao1 estimator, and Recon v2.1 estimates of unobserved clonotypes. Generation probabilities for all TCRbeta clonotypes obtained by the gDNA method from several donors were computed using OLGA. This is the immuneACCESS table as TCRdb keeps it, with only in-frame sequences that have V and J called. A part of the clones is gone; compared with another copy, unresolved V genes explain less than half, and the rest is unexplained. V, J and clone size were drawn from that table, and D and trimming were deduced from the DNA. Counted in this sample were a few million clones; under 97% of them appeared once. Of the sample, around 0.13% falls within the top ten clones.

The specimen sequenced was naive CD4+ T cells sorted from blood. In light of the paper, this sample's cell subset or site label describes: CD45RA+ positively selected. The chain was built from TRBV19 and TRBJ1-2; TRBD1 is a weak D gene call, 6 bases matching. This receptor was taken from a man aged 18 to 29 in good health. The DNA reads as follows: TGTGCCAGTAGTCCCTACAGGGCCCGGGAATGGTATGGCTACACCTTC. It is translated as CASSPYRAREWYGYTF. When the CDR3 is completed using the reference TRBV19 and TRBJ1-2 genes on either side, the full variable domain is DGGITQSPKYLFRKEGQNVTLSCEQNLNHDAMYWYRQDPGQGLRLIYYSQIVNDFQKGDIAEGYSVSREKKESFPLTVTSAQKNPTAFYLCASSPYRAREWYGYTFGSGTRLTVV.